One sample yielded the 23 T cell receptor beta chains listed below, sequenced in a study of blood T cell repertoires in COVID-19. TCRdb's table, derived via immunoSEQ multiplex PCR, lists solely in-frame clones and lacks some. This table has about 80,000 clones, under 85% appearing once. What was sequenced was peripheral blood. These receptors were collected from a human donor in a cohort sampled during active COVID-19.

J is TRBJ2-7 and V is TRBV7-8, with 8 bases aligning to TRBD2. The length of the CDR3 is 14 residues. V was clipped by 5 bases and J by 7 bases; unmatched bases: 10. Germline V gene data show CDR1 as SGHVS and CDR2 as FQNEAQ. Written as DNA, the CDR3 is TGTGCCAGCAGCCCGGGGGGGTATTCGGTAGAGCAGTACTTC. Translated: CASSPGGYSVEQYF.

V and J are TRBV7-2 and TRBJ2-2, with 7 bases identical to TRBD1. The CDR3 is made up of 15 amino acids. V lost 2 bases, J lost 1 base, and 1 base stayed unmatched. Germline lookup yields CDR1 SGHTA and CDR2 FQGNSA. CDR3 in DNA: TGTGCCAGCAGCTTAAGGGACAGGAACACCGGGGAGCTGTTTTTT. Its protein product is CASSLRDRNTGELFF.

This clone turned up a few times. The gene calls are TRBV5-1 and TRBJ2-2; 9 positions agree with TRBD1. This CDR3 spans 18 amino acids. CDR1 is SGHRS, CDR2 YFSETQ, per germline. With 0 bases clipped from V and 1 base from J, the junction kept 7 bases outside the gene matches. As DNA, the CDR3 is TGCGCCAGCAGCTTGGAAGGGACAGGGTACAGGAACACCGGGGAGCTGTTTTTT. It codes for CASSLEGTGYRNTGELFF. The full variable domain, with the rest looked up from reference TRBV5-1 and TRBJ2-2, is KAGVTQTPRYLIKTRGQQVTLSCSPISGHRSVSWYQQTPGQGLQFLFEYFSETQRNKGNFPGRFSGRQFSNSRSEMNVSTLELGDSALYLCASSLEGTGYRNTGELFFGEGSRLTVL.

This sequence joins TRBV7-6 and TRBJ1-1, with unresolved D. Germline CDR1 SGHVS, CDR2 FNYEAQ. The CDR3 consists of 15 residues. V lost 5 bases, J lost 1 base, and 14 bases lay in between. CDR3 sequence: CASSADPGSNTEAFF. CDR3 bases: TGTGCCAGCAGCGCGGATCCCGGGTCGAACACTGAAGCTTTCTTT.

A word on this clone: Distinct nucleotide sequences in the sample also encode this CDR3. The gene calls are TRBV2 and TRBJ1-6; a possible D gene is TRBD1 (6 bases). Trimming stripped 6 bases from V and 0 bases from J, with 12 bases between. This CDR3 region has 16 residues. Germline V CDR1 and CDR2: SNHLY, FYNNEI. This CDR3 is CASRPTGSSYNSPLHF. The DNA of the CDR3 is TGTGCCAGCAGGCCCACAGGGAGCTCCTATAATTCACCCCTCCACTTT.

The V call is TRBV7-2, the J call TRBJ1-2; a possible D gene is TRBD1 (5 bases). The CDR3 consists of 16 residues. With 1 base removed from V and 0 bases from J, the gap between germline ends came to 12 bases. CDR1 is SGHTA and CDR2 is FQGNSA in the germline V gene. CDR3 DNA: TGTGCCAGCAGCTTAGTCCGCAGGGTAGCTAACTATGGCTACACCTTC. Translated: CASSLVRRVANYGYTF.

The gene calls are TRBV2 and TRBJ2-7; possibly TRBD1 for D (6 bases). The germline V and J ends were trimmed by 5 bases and 0 bases, with 8 bases remaining between them. The CDR3 spans 13 residues. In germline, CDR1 is SNHLY, CDR2 FYNNEI. Here the CDR3 reads CASSNRVSYEQYF. Written as DNA, the CDR3 is TGTGCCAGCAGTAACAGGGTCTCCTACGAGCAGTACTTC.

Concerning this clone itself: Different DNA sequences within this sample yield the same CDR3. This rearrangement joins TRBV27 to TRBJ1-1; D unclear. CDR1 and CDR2 from the germline V gene are MNHEY and SMNVEV (reference sequence). The CDR3 extends over 14 amino acids. V lost 2 bases and J lost 1, with 8 bases in between. The DNA for the CDR3 is TGTGCCAGCAGTTTAGGGCAGAAGAACACTGAAGCTTTCTTT. Amino acids: CASSLGQKNTEAFF.

The chain employs TRBV11-2 and TRBJ2-6; D is undetermined. This CDR3 region has 15 residues. Germline loops: CDR1 SGHAT, CDR2 FQNNGV. V lost 5 bases and J 0 bases, leaving 8 bases between the germline ends. CDR3 region: CASSPIYSGANVLTF. DNA of the CDR3: TGTGCCAGCAGCCCCATCTACTCTGGGGCCAACGTCCTGACTTTC.

The chain has TRBV3-1 (or the pseudogene TRBV3-2) and TRBJ2-7; no firm D call. From germline, CDR1 is LGHDT and CDR2 YNNKEL (reference sequence). The length of the CDR3 is 12 residues. V gave up 2 bases and J gave up 5 bases, with 7 bases separating them. The DNA for the CDR3 is TGTGCCAGCAGCCAACAGGTCCACGAGCAGTACTTC. Its translation: CASSQQVHEQYF.

This sequence joins TRBV7-9 and TRBJ2-4, with 12 bases lining up with TRBD2. The V gene's germline CDR1 is SEHNR and CDR2 FQNEAQ (reference sequence). The V segment lost 4 bases and the J segment 9 bases; nucleotides outside the gene matches: 7. This CDR3 has 15 residues. In DNA, the CDR3 is TGTGCCAGCAGCTCCCGACTAGCGGGGGACCCCATTCAGTACTTC. Residues: CASSSRLAGDPIQYF.

J is TRBJ1-5 and V is TRBV6-6; TRBD1 matches 7 bases. Unmatched junction bases numbered 4, after V lost 5 bases and J lost 3 bases. CDR3 size: 14 residues. In germline, CDR1 is MNHNY, CDR2 SVGAGI (reference sequence). CDR3 in DNA: TGTGCCAGCAGTCGACAGGGATACAATCAGCCCCAGCATTTT. Its protein is CASSRQGYNQPQHF.

This chain uses TRBV3-1 (or the pseudogene TRBV3-2) with TRBJ2-1; tentative D call: TRBD2 (7 bases). The V gene's germline CDR1 is LGHDT and CDR2 YNNKEL (reference sequence). V dropped 5 bases and J dropped 6 bases, with 20 bases sitting between them. This CDR3 is built from 16 residues. In nucleotides, the CDR3 is TGTGCCAGCAGCAAGACTATCGGGGGGCGAAGCAATGAGCAGTTCTTC. This translates into CASSKTIGGRSNEQFF.

The rearrangement links TRBV2 to TRBJ2-7; 14 bases are shared with TRBD2. J gave up 6 bases and V 8 bases, and 6 bases lay outside the gene matches. The CDR3 spans 14 residues. Germline V gene data show CDR1 as SNHLY and CDR2 as FYNNEI. In DNA, the CDR3 is TGTGCCAGCCTGGGACTAGCGGGGGCGGGCGAGCAGTACTTC. Residues: CASLGLAGAGEQYF.

Only one count was recorded for this clone. Within the sample, other DNA sequences also encode this same CDR3. The rearrangement uses TRBV6-6 and TRBJ1-1, with 8 bases identical to TRBD1. The ends lost 2 bases at V and 3 bases at J; junction bases unmatched: 8. This CDR3 is built from 16 residues. Germline CDR1 MNHNY, CDR2 SVGAGI (reference sequence). The CDR3 region is CASSYPLQGEDTEAFF. The CDR3 DNA is TGTGCCAGCAGTTACCCCCTACAGGGGGAGGACACTGAAGCTTTCTTT.

The chain carries TRBV5-6 and TRBJ2-3, with TRBD1 matching over 7 bases. Unmatched junction bases numbered 2, after V lost 3 bases and J lost 4 bases. The CDR3 length is 13 residues. Germline assignment: CDR1 SGHDT and CDR2 YYEEEE. CDR3 bases: TGTGCCAGCAGCTCCCAGGGGGCAGATACGCAGTATTTT. Translating gives CASSSQGADTQYF. The variable domain in full, completed from reference TRBV5-6 and TRBJ2-3, reads DAGVTQSPTHLIKTRGQQVTLRCSPKSGHDTVSWYQQALGQGPQFIFQYYEEEERQRGNFPDRFSGHQFPNYSSELNVNALLLGDSALYLCASSSQGADTQYFGPGTRLTVL.

The rearrangement joins TRBV3-1 (or the pseudogene TRBV3-2) to TRBJ2-7; tentative D call: TRBD1 (5 bases). Per germline, CDR1 LGHDT and CDR2 YNNKEL (reference sequence). V was pared by 2 bases and J by 5 bases, with 7 bases between. CDR3 length: 12 amino acids. The CDR3 is CASSQRGHEQYF. The CDR3 DNA reads TGTGCCAGCAGCCAAAGGGGCCACGAGCAGTACTTC.

Only a few counts were recorded for this clone. This CDR3 reads CASSLRASGGQSSYEQYF. Here the CDR3 DNA reads TGTGCCAGCAGCTTAAGGGCTAGCGGGGGACAAAGCTCCTACGAGCAGTACTTC. The V and J genes are TRBV7-9 and TRBJ2-7; 10 nucleotides agree with TRBD2. Looked up from germline, CDR1 is SEHNR and CDR2 is FQNEAQ (reference sequence). This CDR3 is built from 18 residues. V shed 2 bases and J 0 bases; nucleotides not matched to a gene: 10.

This chain uses TRBV18 with TRBJ2-4; 13 bases match TRBD2. The CDR3 totals 19 residues. The V gene's germline CDR1 is KGHSH and CDR2 LQKENI. Trimming at V came to 0 bases and at J to 0 bases, leaving 5 bases not matched to a gene. The DNA of the CDR3 is TGTGCCAGCTCACCACCCGGACTAGCGGGGGCGATAGCCAAAAACATTCAGTACTTC. Protein sequence: CASSPPGLAGAIAKNIQYF.

This chain connects TRBV2 to TRBJ1-2; D not resolved. Germline V CDR1 and CDR2: SNHLY, FYNNEI. Trimming removed 4 bases at V and 8 bases at J, with 11 bases between. The CDR3 length is 12 residues. CDR3 region: CASSGRVMGYTF. The CDR3, as DNA: TGTGCCAGCAGTGGGAGGGTGATGGGCTACACCTTC.

CDR3 sequence reads: CASSIGDRINYGYTF. In DNA, the CDR3 is TGTGCCAGTAGTATCGGGGACAGGATTAACTATGGCTACACCTTC. The J gene is TRBJ1-2, the V gene TRBV19; 8 bases are shared with TRBD1. Germline assignment: CDR1 LNHDA and CDR2 SQIVND (reference sequence). The length of the CDR3 is 15 residues. The V segment lost 3 bases and the J segment 1 base; nucleotides outside the gene matches: 4.

V and J are TRBV19 and TRBJ1-1, with 7 bases aligning to TRBD1. The V gene's germline CDR1 is LNHDA and CDR2 SQIVND (reference sequence). The V gene end was trimmed by 5 bases and the J gene end by 1 base; junction bases not matched to a gene: 7. This CDR3 has 15 amino acids. Here the CDR3 reads CASSAYRGQNTEAFF. The CDR3, as DNA: TGTGCCAGTAGTGCCTACAGGGGCCAGAACACTGAAGCTTTCTTT. Drawing the rest from reference TRBV19 and TRBJ1-1, the complete variable domain is DGGITQSPKYLFRKEGQNVTLSCEQNLNHDAMYWYRQDPGQGLRLIYYSQIVNDFQKGDIAEGYSVSREKKESFPLTVTSAQKNPTAFYLCASSAYRGQNTEAFFGQGTRLTVV.

The CDR3 DNA is TGTGCCAGCACCCGGGGCGGGGGCGTCTATGGCTACACCTTC. It specifies CASTRGGGVYGYTF. The J gene is TRBJ1-2, the V gene TRBV28, with a possible D match to TRBD1 (6 bases). Per the germline V gene, CDR1 is MDHEN and CDR2 is SYDVKM. This CDR3 region has 14 residues. V gave up 7 bases and J gave up 4 bases, with 16 bases separating them.